The entry that follows covers one T cell receptor (beta chain) sequence. Measured with immunoSEQ multiplex PCR; TCRdb has only the in-frame clones, and not every one. The data contain under 35,000 clones, nearly 90% of them singletons. This sample stems from a study of T cell changes during pregnancy in multiple sclerosis. There are 15 residues in the CDR3. Between the trimmed V and J ends, which lost 2 bases and 5 bases, there was a span of 18 bases. Germline-derived CDR1 and CDR2 are GTSNPN and SVGIG (reference sequence). The TCR was taken from a female donor in good health, enrolled as a control in a pregnancy study. The sample here was CD4+ T cells from peripheral blood mononuclear cells, taken in the third trimester of pregnancy. The chain employs TRBV30 and TRBJ2-5; possible D gene TRBD2, 6 bases. CDR3 in amino acids: CAWSPGGRREETQYF. The CDR3 DNA is TGTGCCTGGAGTCCCGGAGGGAGGAGGGAGGAGACCCAGTACTTC.